A selection of T cell receptor beta chains follows, all from one sample in a study of T cells in Graves' hyperthyroidism and ophthalmopathy. TCRdb re-called the multiplex PCR reads with MiXCR, one entry per CDR3 protein. The sample carries 350,000 or so distinct CDR3 sequences, about 18% recorded once. Sequenced sample: blood. Every receptor here comes from a woman under 40 with Graves' hyperthyroidism that later progressed to Graves' ophthalmopathy. The CDR3 runs from the conserved cysteine through the conserved F or W. D genes are given only for firm matches. Clone sizes are given selectively: once, few, many, or a class where the clone is expanded.

j_call,v_call,d_call,clone_size,cdr3_nt,cdr3_aa
TRBJ2-5,TRBV5-4,NA,many,TGTGCCAGCAGCTTGGTGGTGGGGTCGGCAGAGACCCAGTACTTC,CASSLVVGSAETQYF
TRBJ2-2,TRBV6-1,TRBD2,many,TGTGCCAGCAGTGGGTCGCGGGGGACTCTCGCCGGGGAGCTGTTTTTT,CASSGSRGTLAGELFF
TRBJ1-2,TRBV29-1,NA,many,TGCAGCGTTGGAACAGGGCTGCCTACTAACTATGGCTACACCTTC,CSVGTGLPTNYGYTF
TRBJ1-5,TRBV19,NA,many,TGTGCCAGTAGTCTGGGGGACCCGGGGGTAGATCAGCCCCAGCATTTT,CASSLGDPGVDQPQHF
TRBJ2-2,TRBV20-1,NA,few,TGCAGTGCTAGAGACGGGGGCCCTAACACCGGGGAGCTGTTTTTT,CSARDGGPNTGELFF
TRBJ1-2,TRBV5-1,TRBD1,many,TGCGCCAGCAGCTTCACAGGGGGTGCTGGCTACACCTTC,CASSFTGGAGYTF
TRBJ1-1,TRBV12-3/TRBV12-4,NA,many,TGTGCCAGCAGCTACGGACGGAACACTGAAGCTTTCTTT,CASSYGRNTEAFF
TRBJ1-3,TRBV29-1,NA,many,TGCAGCGTTGAACGGGGGGACTCTGGAAACACCATATATTTT,CSVERGDSGNTIYF
TRBJ2-7,TRBV20-1,TRBD1,NA,TGCAGTGCCCCTGGGACAGACCCAACCTACGAGCAGTACTTC,CSAPGTDPTYEQYF
TRBJ1-1,TRBV4-1,TRBD1,few,TGCGCCAGCAGCCAAGAGGGACAGGGCCCCACTGAAGCTTTCTTT,CASSQEGQGPTEAFF
TRBJ2-1,TRBV25-1,NA,few,TGTGCCAGCAGCCAGGGGGGGGGGGCATCTGAGCAGTTCTTC,CASSQGGGASEQFF
TRBJ2-3,TRBV29-1,NA,NA,TGCAGCGTCCGGGGGCCAAATGGAGATACGCAGTATTTT,CSVRGPNGDTQYF
TRBJ1-1,TRBV6-5,NA,few,TGTGCCAGCAGTTACAGGGTTATGAACACTGAAGCTTTCTTT,CASSYRVMNTEAFF
TRBJ2-7,TRBV5-1,TRBD2,NA,TGCGCCAGCAGCTTGGGTGGCGGGAGCTCCTACGGGCAGTACTTC,CASSLGGGSSYGQYF
TRBJ2-1,TRBV7-2,NA,many,TGTGCCAGCAGCCGGTGGGACTTGTACAATGAGCAGTTCTTC,CASSRWDLYNEQFF
TRBJ2-3,TRBV11-2,NA,NA,TGTGCCAGCAGCTTGATTAGTTCATTCACAGATACGCAGTATTTT,CASSLISSFTDTQYF
TRBJ2-1,TRBV7-2,TRBD1,few,TGTGCCAGCAGCCTATCACGCGGGACAGGGGTATACAATGAGCAGTTCTTC,CASSLSRGTGVYNEQFF
TRBJ2-6,TRBV20-1,NA,NA,TGCAGTGCGGTACAGGGTGGCGGGGCCAACGTCCTGACTTTC,CSAVQGGGANVLTF
TRBJ1-6,TRBV4-1,NA,NA,TGCGCCAGCAGCCAAGAGGGCCTCTCCTATAATTCACCCCTCCACTTT,CASSQEGLSYNSPLHF
TRBJ2-1,TRBV29-1,TRBD2,NA,TGCAGCGTTGAACGGCCGGGTTTGGTGAGCGGGACGGACAACTACAATGAGCAGTTCTTC,CSVERPGLVSGTDNYNEQFF
TRBJ2-7,TRBV28,NA,many,TGTGCCAGCAGTTTAGGAGGTGGCAGGACCTACGAGCAGTACTTC,CASSLGGGRTYEQYF
TRBJ2-3,TRBV7-6,NA,many,TGTGCCAGCAGCCCCCGCGATAGCGGATACACAGATACGCAGTATTTT,CASSPRDSGYTDTQYF
TRBJ2-7,TRBV15,NA,many,TGTGCCACCAGCAGAGAGCCATCCTACGAGCAGTACTTC,CATSREPSYEQYF
TRBJ2-3,TRBV27,TRBD1,many,TGTGCCAGCAGTTTTTCACCGGGACAGGGGGCGGGTGATACGCAGTATTTT,CASSFSPGQGAGDTQYF
TRBJ1-2,TRBV12-3/TRBV12-4,NA,many,TGTGCCAGCACCAAGGAAGGGAGCTATGGCTACACCTTC,CASTKEGSYGYTF
TRBJ1-1,TRBV20-1,TRBD1,many,TGCAGTGCTTTTACAGGGGGGACTGAAGCTTTCTTT,CSAFTGGTEAFF
TRBJ2-1,TRBV29-1,NA,NA,TGCAGCGTTTTACAGAGCAATGAGCAGTTCTTC,CSVLQSNEQFF
TRBJ2-3,TRBV2,TRBD2,many,TGTGCCAGCAGTTTCCCCTCGGGAGCGGGAGGATCAGATACGCAGTATTTT,CASSFPSGAGGSDTQYF